The source of this T cell receptor beta chain is a study of T cells in Graves' hyperthyroidism and ophthalmopathy. General study results and limits: Expanded thyroid clonotypes (above 0.001) were mostly also found in blood. Through a model of 13 V-J features, ophthalmopathy was separated from stable hyperthyroidism.

The source material, RNA transcripts, was used to amplify TCR beta CDR3 regions. The study used the HTBI primer set for a first-round RT-PCR of the TCR CDR3. TCRdb ran MiXCR on the multiplex PCR reads and lists one entry per CDR3 protein. In the table there are over 400,000 distinct CDR3 sequences, around a fifth of which are singletons. Concerning this clonotype: Its antigen remains unknown.

The CDR3 length is 14 residues. The V and J ends lost 6 bases and 7 bases respectively, with 13 bases between them. CDR1 and CDR2 from the germline V gene are MNHNS and SASEGT. The rearrangement uses TRBV6-1 and TRBJ1-6; a weak D match, TRBD1 (5 bases). What was sequenced was blood. This TCR was recovered from a woman aged 65 to 85 with Graves' ophthalmopathy. The CDR3: CASRPTATNSPLHF. In DNA, the CDR3 is TGTGCCAGCAGGCCGACAGCAACAAATTCACCCCTCCACTTT.